This entry lists 18 T cell receptor beta chains sequenced from one sample in a study of T cells in Graves' hyperthyroidism and ophthalmopathy. Amplification of TCR beta CDR3 regions used RNA as the template. A set of HTBI primers served as the primers for a first-round RT-PCR of the TCR CDR3. TCRdb re-called the multiplex PCR reads with MiXCR, one entry per CDR3 protein. The sample consists of 500,000 to 750,000 distinct CDR3 sequences, around 16% of them appearing once. Sequencing was done on a sample of blood. These receptors came from a woman younger than 45 with Graves' hyperthyroidism.

Remarks on this clonotype: A read error may account for a junction end that differs from germline. The chain couples TRBV5-1 to TRBJ2-3; D unresolved. This CDR3 is built from 13 residues. Looked up from germline, CDR1 is SGHRS and CDR2 is YFSETQ. The chain's CDR3 is CASSLEGTDTRYF. The CDR3 DNA reads as TGCGCCAGCAGCTTGGAAGGAACAGATACGCGGTATTTT.

This clonotype occurred many times. The gene calls are TRBV12-3 or TRBV12-4 and TRBJ2-3; TRBD1 agrees at 7 bases. Trimming cost V 3 bases and J 2 bases; bases outside gene matches: 5. This CDR3 is built from 15 residues. CDR3 coding DNA: TGTGCCAGCAGTTTTAGAGGGACAGACACAGATACGCAGTATTTT. Its protein product is CASSFRGTDTDTQYF.

At least ten counts were recorded for this clonotype. This rearrangement joins TRBV6-5 to TRBJ1-3, with unresolved D. The CDR3 runs to 16 residues. V lost 0 bases and J 2 bases, leaving 11 bases between the germline ends. The germline V gene has CDR1 MNHEY and CDR2 SVGAGI. Here the CDR3 DNA reads TGTGCCAGCAGTTACTCAGGGCGGATCGCTGGAAACACCATATATTTT. This sequence encodes CASSYSGRIAGNTIYF.

This clonotype was counted ten times or more. V and J are TRBV2 and TRBJ2-7; 7 nucleotides line up with TRBD1. The V and J ends lost 4 bases and 5 bases, in that order; junction bases with no gene match: 8. The CDR3 consists of 14 residues. Germline CDR1 is SNHLY and CDR2 is FYNNEI. CDR3 residues: CASSADRVGHEQYF. For the CDR3, the DNA is TGTGCCAGCAGTGCCGACAGGGTTGGCCACGAGCAGTACTTC.

The chain employs TRBV7-2 and TRBJ2-7; D is unclear. The CDR3 consists of 14 residues. Per the germline V gene, CDR1 is SGHTA and CDR2 is FQGNSA. V gave up 4 bases and J gave up 6 bases, with 16 bases separating them. The CDR3 is CASSSLLESREQYF. CDR3 DNA: TGTGCCAGCAGCTCCCTTCTAGAATCCCGCGAGCAGTACTTC.

This clonotype was picked up a small number of times. The chain joins TRBV12-3 or TRBV12-4 to TRBJ2-6; D call uncertain. The length of the CDR3 is 12 residues. Trimming took off 3 bases at V and 4 bases at J, with 1 base between the two ends. CDR3 region: CASSFGANVLTF. CDR3 DNA sequence: TGTGCCAGCAGTTTCGGGGCCAACGTCCTGACTTTC.

With respect to this clonotype: A much larger clone is a single base away; this may be a read error. The rearrangement uses TRBV20-1 and TRBJ1-1, with TRBD1 as a possible D gene (5 bases). V dropped 4 bases and J dropped 10 bases, with 13 bases sitting between them. The CDR3 extends over 11 amino acids. CDR1 and CDR2 (germline): DFQATT, SNEGSKA (reference sequence). DNA of the CDR3: TGCAGTGCTAACGAGCAGGGTGGAGCTTTCTTT. Translated, it gives CSANEQGGAFF.

In its sample, this clonotype was seen many times. The chain recombines TRBV7-2 with TRBJ2-6; D gene unclear. V gave up 7 bases and J gave up 1 base, with 5 bases separating them. This CDR3 region has 13 residues. Germline CDR1 SGHTA, CDR2 FQGNSA. In nucleotides, the CDR3 is TGTGCCAGCATCATTTCTGGGGCCAACGTCCTGACTTTC. Translation: CASIISGANVLTF.

This clonotype appeared many times. The chain combines TRBV20-1 with TRBJ2-1; 11 positions agree with TRBD2. J was trimmed by 4 bases and V by 0 bases; bases with no gene match: 8. The CDR3 has 17 residues. Germline V gene lookup returns CDR1 DFQATT and CDR2 SNEGSKA (reference sequence). The CDR3 loop is CSARDSGRALIYNEQFF. CDR3 bases: TGCAGTGCTAGAGATAGCGGGAGGGCCCTAATATACAATGAGCAGTTCTTC.

This clonotype showed up many times. V gene TRBV4-3 combines with J gene TRBJ1-1, with a possible D match to TRBD1 (6 bases). Per germline, CDR1 LGHNA and CDR2 YSLEER. V dropped 1 base and J dropped 5 bases, with 14 bases sitting between them. The length of the CDR3 is 15 residues. CDR3 DNA: TGCGCCAGCAGCCAAGTACAGGGAGTAAGGACTGAAGCTTTCTTT. Its translation is CASSQVQGVRTEAFF.

Many counts were recorded for this clonotype. This chain uses TRBV2 with TRBJ1-5; D gene unclear. Germline V gene data show CDR1 as SNHLY and CDR2 as FYNNEI. V shed 1 base and J shed 6 bases, with 7 bases lying between them. The length of the CDR3 is 13 residues. CDR3 DNA: TGTGCCAGCAGTGAAGAGTCTATTCAGCCCCAGCATTTT. Protein sequence: CASSEESIQPQHF.

The chain carries TRBV4-3 and TRBJ2-2; TRBD1 aligns across 7 bases. The ends lost 4 bases at V and 6 bases at J; junction bases unmatched: 5. In germline, CDR1 is LGHNA, CDR2 YSLEER. The CDR3 loop spans 14 amino acids. The CDR3 reads CASSRTGQAGELFF. The CDR3 coding sequence is TGCGCCAGCAGCCGGACCGGACAGGCCGGGGAGCTGTTTTTT.

J is TRBJ1-5 and V is TRBV7-2; 7 bases map to TRBD1. CDR1 and CDR2 (germline): SGHTA, FQGNSA. The CDR3 totals 13 residues. The ends lost 5 bases at V and 7 bases at J; junction bases unmatched: 5. Written as DNA, the CDR3 is TGTGCCAGCAGCCCGGGACAGATACAGCCCCAGCATTTT. It yields the protein CASSPGQIQPQHF.

This clonotype was detected many times. The chain links TRBV27 to TRBJ2-7, with D maybe TRBD1 (6 bases). CDR1 is MNHEY, CDR2 SMNVEV, per germline (reference sequence). The CDR3 loop spans 13 amino acids. Trimming removed 4 bases at V and 2 bases at J, with 9 bases between. The CDR3 coding sequence is TGTGCCAGCAGTTATCGGACAGCCTACGAGCAGTACTTC. This codes for CASSYRTAYEQYF.

The sample holds a few counts of this clonotype. The rearrangement links TRBV5-4 to TRBJ2-7; D perhaps matches TRBD2 (6 bases). Trimming took 0 bases from V and 6 from J, leaving 13 bases between them. The CDR3 totals 14 residues. Germline V gives CDR1 SGHNT, CDR2 YYREEE (reference sequence). CDR3 bases: TGTGCCAGCAGCTTGGCCCGGGGAGCGGGCGAGCAGTACTTC. The encoded protein is CASSLARGAGEQYF. Using reference TRBV5-4 and TRBJ2-7 for the parts outside the CDR3, the full variable domain is ETGVTQSPTHLIKTRGQQVTLRCSSQSGHNTVSWYQQALGQGPQFIFQYYREEENGRGNFPPRFSGLQFPNYSSELNVNALELDDSALYLCASSLARGAGEQYFGPGTRLTVT.

This clonotype was detected many times. The gene calls are TRBV12-3 or TRBV12-4 and TRBJ2-5, with TRBD1 matching 10 bases. V gave up 1 base and J gave up 4 bases; unmatched junction bases: 6. The CDR3 totals 16 residues. The CDR3 is CASSLGGQGEGETQYF. As DNA, the CDR3 is TGTGCCAGCAGTTTAGGCGGACAGGGGGAGGGAGAGACCCAGTACTTC.

This clonotype occurred a few times. The gene calls are TRBV4-2 and TRBJ1-5; D is possibly TRBD1 (5 bases). Germline values: CDR1 LGHNA, CDR2 YNFKEQ. The CDR3 is 15 amino acids. The V end lost 3 bases, the J end lost 1 base, and 10 bases lay between the germline ends. This chain's CDR3 is CASSQGRGSNQPQHF. CDR3 DNA sequence: TGTGCCAGCAGCCAGGGGAGGGGCAGCAATCAGCCCCAGCATTTT.

This clonotype was found a few times. The rearrangement links TRBV30 to TRBJ1-6, with D perhaps matching TRBD1 (6 bases). Germline loops: CDR1 GTSNPN, CDR2 SVGIG (reference sequence). This CDR3 is 13 amino acids long. V dropped 6 bases and J dropped 15 bases, with 21 bases sitting between them. The CDR3 nucleotides read TGTGCCTGTCGTGTGGCGCGTAAAGGGGGCCTCCACTTT. It specifies CACRVARKGGLHF.